This TCR beta chain was captured by sequencing in a study of blood T cell repertoires in COVID-19. Study details: Acute and convalescent COVID-19 samples came from the United States, Italy and Spain. Nucleic acid was either cDNA or gDNA, and it came from T cells, B-cell-depleted T cells, or PBMCs.

Original data processing: Amplifying reference gene primers gave estimates of nucleated cell counts. Sequenced by immunoSEQ multiplex PCR; TCRdb stores in-frame clones only, minus some. V and J calls and clone size are as listed in that table; D and trimming were resolved from the DNA. The sample shows about 270,000 clones, 81% of them seen only once. Trimming at V came to 0 bases and at J to 1 base, leaving 6 bases not matched to a gene. CDR1 is SGHDN, CDR2 FVKESK, per germline. The CDR3 consists of 17 residues. The clonotype comes from a woman in her sixties or seventies with active or convalescent COVID-19. This sequence joins TRBV14 and TRBJ2-1; 7 bases match TRBD2. The sample was peripheral blood. Here the CDR3 reads CASSQDIGGGSYNEQFF. CDR3 bases: TGTGCCAGCAGCCAAGATATTGGGGGGGGGTCCTACAATGAGCAGTTCTTC.